This is a list of T cell receptor beta chains from one sample in a study of blood T cell repertoires in COVID-19. The repertoire was sequenced with immunoSEQ multiplex PCR; TCRdb's copy has only in-frame clones and lacks some. The sample gives about 190,000 clones, roughly four fifths of which show up once; under 15% is in the top ten. What was sequenced was peripheral blood. These receptors originate from a woman aged 45-65 years with acute or convalescent COVID-19. The CDR3 runs from the conserved cysteine through the conserved F or W. A D gene is named only where the DNA matches it firmly. Not all rows give a size; the values are once, few, many and, for expanded clones, a class.

v_call	clone_size	j_call	cdr3_length	d_call	cdr3_nt	cdr3_aa
TRBV6-5	NA	TRBJ1-3	15	NA	TGTGCCAGCAGTTACTCCCAGACAGTTGGAAACACCATATATTTT	CASSYSQTVGNTIYF
TRBV28	NA	TRBJ1-5	14	TRBD1	TGTGCCAGCAGTCGACAGGGCGGTCGTCAGCCCCAGCATTTT	CASSRQGGRQPQHF
TRBV11-3	NA	TRBJ2-3	15	TRBD2	TGTGCCAGCAGCCTAGGAGGGACTAGTGAGGATACGCAGTATTTT	CASSLGGTSEDTQYF
TRBV28	NA	TRBJ1-5	14	TRBD1	TGTGCCACCTACCCGACAGGGGGCAATCAGCCCCAGCATTTT	CATYPTGGNQPQHF
TRBV6-2/TRBV6-3	NA	TRBJ1-1	12	NA	TGTGCCAGCAGCGCCCCGAGGGCGGAAGCTTTCTTT	CASSAPRAEAFF
TRBV15	NA	TRBJ1-5	15	TRBD1	TGTGCCACTAGAGGGGGAGGACAGGGGGCTCACCCCCAGCATTTT	CATRGGGQGAHPQHF
TRBV11-2	NA	TRBJ2-2	13	NA	TGTGCCAGCAGCTTCCGCGGGCCCGGGGAGCTGTTTTTT	CASSFRGPGELFF
TRBV10-3	NA	TRBJ1-3	13	NA	TGTGCCATACTCAGGGGCTCTGGAAACACCATATATTTT	CAILRGSGNTIYF
TRBV30	NA	TRBJ2-3	16	TRBD2	TGTGCCTGGAGTGTTCCGGGGCGGGGGGATGGAGATACGCAGTATTTT	CAWSVPGRGDGDTQYF
TRBV5-1	NA	TRBJ1-1	14	NA	TGCGCCAGCAGCTTTCGAACTTCGGGGACTGAAGCTTTCTTT	CASSFRTSGTEAFF
TRBV10-3	NA	TRBJ2-3	15	TRBD2	TGTGCCATCAGCCGGACTAGCGGACGCACAGATACGCAGTATTTT	CAISRTSGRTDTQYF
TRBV5-3	NA	TRBJ1-3	19	NA	TGTGCCAGAAGCCCTCGGAGAGAAACGGGACAAAACTATGGAAACACCATATATTTT	CARSPRRETGQNYGNTIYF
TRBV4-1	NA	TRBJ1-2	20	TRBD1	TGCGCCAGCAGCCAAGATATAAAGGACAGGGCACGTCTTTCTAACTATGGCTACACCTTC	CASSQDIKDRARLSNYGYTF
TRBV27	NA	TRBJ1-4	17	TRBD1	TGTGCCAGCAGTTTCAGGGGGCGCGGGGTAACTAATGAAAAACTGTTTTTT	CASSFRGRGVTNEKLFF
TRBV19	once	TRBJ1-2	15	TRBD1	TGTGCCAGTAGTACCCGGACAGGGGGCGGCTATGGCTACACCTTC	CASSTRTGGGYGYTF
TRBV6-4	many	TRBJ2-2	14	TRBD1	TGTGCCAGCAGCGCCGGACAGGCGTCCGGGGAGCTGTTTTTT	CASSAGQASGELFF
TRBV25-1	NA	TRBJ2-7	13	TRBD2	TGTGCCAGCACCCGGGGACTAGCCTACGAGCAGTACTTC	CASTRGLAYEQYF
TRBV5-1	NA	TRBJ1-2	13	NA	TGCGCCAGCAGCTTGTCCTTCCTTTCTGGCTACACCTTC	CASSLSFLSGYTF
TRBV18	NA	TRBJ1-2	13	NA	TGTGCCAGCTCACCTCGGGAAGACCGTGGCTACACCTTC	CASSPREDRGYTF
TRBV6-5	NA	TRBJ2-7	15	TRBD2	TGTGCCAGCGGCCGCATCAGCGGGAGTTCCTACGAGCAGTACTTC	CASGRISGSSYEQYF
TRBV18	NA	TRBJ2-4	19	NA	TGTGCCAGCTCACCCGGAGGGCACGGACTATCTCTAGCCAAAAACATTCAGTACTTC	CASSPGGHGLSLAKNIQYF
TRBV9	NA	TRBJ1-2	14	TRBD1	TGTGCCAGCAGCCCAGGGGGCGAGGCGGCGGGCTACACCTTC	CASSPGGEAAGYTF
TRBV19	NA	TRBJ1-3	16	NA	TGTGCCAGTAGTATCGCGACGGGGAGCTCTGGAAACACCATATATTTT	CASSIATGSSGNTIYF
TRBV4-1	NA	TRBJ2-3	15	NA	TGCGCCAGCAGCCTTAGGACCGGGGTCCCAGATACGCAGTATTTT	CASSLRTGVPDTQYF
TRBV20-1	NA	TRBJ1-2	11	NA	TGCAGTGGGGGAGACAACTATGGCTACACCTTC	CSGGDNYGYTF
TRBV11-2	few	TRBJ1-5	15	NA	TGTGCCAGCAGCTTCTCGGACACTAGCAATCAGCCCCAGCATTTT	CASSFSDTSNQPQHF
TRBV27	NA	TRBJ1-2	14	NA	TGTGCCAGCAGTTTATTAGGGGGAGACTATGGCTACACCTTC	CASSLLGGDYGYTF
TRBV7-2	NA	TRBJ2-1	14	NA	TGTGCCAGCAGCTTAGGGGTCCAGCGCAATGAGCAGTTCTTC	CASSLGVQRNEQFF
TRBV5-1	NA	TRBJ2-7	15	NA	TGCGCCAGCAGCCAGGCGGGCAGGGGGGACTACGAGCAGTACTTC	CASSQAGRGDYEQYF
TRBV7-2	NA	TRBJ2-1	14	TRBD2	TGTGCCAGCAGCTTACGGGGGGCCTACAATGAGCAGTTCTTC	CASSLRGAYNEQFF
TRBV7-2	NA	TRBJ2-3	16	TRBD1	TGTGCCAGCAGCTTACAAGGACAGGGAAGCACAGATACGCAGTATTTT	CASSLQGQGSTDTQYF
TRBV6-6	NA	TRBJ1-1	11	NA	TGTGCCAGCAGTCCACGGACTGAAGCTTTCTTT	CASSPRTEAFF
TRBV21-1	NA	TRBJ2-6	16	NA	TGTGCCAGCAGCAAAGGGGGGCTATTTGGGGCCAACGTCCTGACTTTC	CASSKGGLFGANVLTF
TRBV28	NA	TRBJ1-1	15	TRBD1	TGTGCCAGCCCTCCACCGGGACAGACGAACACTGAAGCTTTCTTT	CASPPPGQTNTEAFF
TRBV19	NA	TRBJ2-5	13	NA	TGTGCCACCAGTTGGCGGGACGCGGAGACCCAGTACTTC	CATSWRDAETQYF
TRBV19	NA	TRBJ2-2	14	TRBD2	TGTGCCAGTAGTCTCGGGGGGGACACCGGGGAGCTGTTTTTT	CASSLGGDTGELFF
TRBV20-1	NA	TRBJ2-1	15	NA	TGCAGTGCTAGTGGGACTCACTCGCCCCCCAATGAGCAGTTCTTC	CSASGTHSPPNEQFF
TRBV9	NA	TRBJ1-2	14	NA	TGTGCCAGCAGCCCCAATGCGGGGGGCCATGGCTACACCTTC	CASSPNAGGHGYTF
TRBV7-2	NA	TRBJ1-2	16	TRBD1	TGTGCCAGCAGCTCTCAGGGGGCTGGGGCCCGTGATGGCTACACCTTC	CASSSQGAGARDGYTF
TRBV30	NA	TRBJ1-5	13	NA	TGTGCCTGGACCCAGGGGTTAGGTCAGCCCCAGCATTTT	CAWTQGLGQPQHF
TRBV2	NA	TRBJ2-7	14	NA	TGTGCCAGCAAGAAAGACAGGACGTCCTACGAGCAGTACTTC	CASKKDRTSYEQYF
TRBV2	NA	TRBJ2-1	16	TRBD1	TGTGCCAGCAGTATCGACAGGGGGCGGATCAACAATGAGCAGTTCTTC	CASSIDRGRINNEQFF